This T cell receptor (beta chain) was retrieved from a study of shared clonotypes between healthy human individuals. Whole-study results and caveats: Several donors showed sharing of 4.5% to 5% of naive CD4 clonotypes.

Donors included only healthy HIV-negative adults lacking recent acute infections or vaccinations. Deep was the level used in running the assay. As processed by the authors: Junction-only sequences without quality scores were provided by ImmunoSEQ, so filtering was different. Profiling relied on immunoSEQ multiplex PCR, and the TCRdb table lists in-frame clones only, not all of them. The V and J calls and clone size were taken over from that table, and D and trimming were inferred from the DNA. The sample records approximately 2,300,000 clones, just under 95% being singletons. Points on this clone: Its cognate antigen is unknown.

V was trimmed by 3 bases and J by 2 bases, leaving 13 bases between them. Germline assignment: CDR1 MDHEN and CDR2 SYDVKM. CDR3 length: 15 residues. This chain uses TRBV28 with TRBJ1-2; TRBD1 might be the D (5 bases). This TCR was sampled from a man aged 18 to 30 in good health. Some clones in this sample may be carry-over from other donors' samples. The sequenced sample consisted of naive CD4+ T cells from PBMCs. Subset meaning: CD45RA+ positively selected. CDR3 protein: CASSLPDSMNYGYTF. CDR3 in DNA: TGTGCCAGCAGTTTGCCCGACAGCATGAACTATGGCTACACCTTC.